Below, 7 T cell receptor beta chains from the same sample are listed, as sequenced in a study of response to subunit inactivated influenza vaccine. TCRdb passed the RT-PCR reads through MiXCR, listing each CDR3 protein once. The repertoire holds about half a million distinct CDR3 sequences, with about 7.6% as singletons. The material sequenced was PBMCs from blood, taken 23 months after vaccination. Every receptor here comes from a man in his fifties or sixties who received an inactivated influenza vaccine.

This clonotype was seen a handful of times. The chain is built from TRBV7-2 and TRBJ2-5; 14 nucleotides match TRBD2. This CDR3 is built from 15 residues. Germline V lookup: CDR1 SGHTA, CDR2 FQGNSA. The V segment lost 6 bases and the J segment 7 bases; nucleotides outside the gene matches: 7. The CDR3 loop is CASSRLAGGYATQYF. The CDR3 DNA reads as TGTGCCAGCAGTCGACTAGCGGGAGGGTACGCGACCCAGTACTTC.

The chain couples TRBV27 to TRBJ1-1; weak D call: TRBD1 (5 bases). V was clipped by 4 bases and J by 4 bases, with 16 bases between them. There are 15 residues in the CDR3. CDR1 and CDR2 (germline): MNHEY, SMNVEV (reference sequence). The CDR3, as DNA: TGTGCCAGCAGTTACCAGGGACCGCGGGCCACTGAAGCTTTCTTT. The encoded protein is CASSYQGPRATEAFF.

This clonotype was counted a few times. This chain uses TRBV20-1 with TRBJ2-5, with 8 bases fitting TRBD1. Germline CDR1 DFQATT, CDR2 SNEGSKA (reference sequence). The V segment lost 4 bases and the J segment 3 bases; nucleotides outside the gene matches: 7. The CDR3 length is 14 residues. DNA of the CDR3: TGCAGTGCTATCCCTCGGACAGGGAAAGAGACCCAGTACTTC. Protein sequence: CSAIPRTGKETQYF.

Only a few counts were recorded for this clonotype. The gene calls are TRBV5-1 and TRBJ2-6; D unclear. The V end lost 5 bases, the J end lost 0 bases, and 18 bases lay between the germline ends. Germline CDR1 and CDR2: SGHRS and YFSETQ. The CDR3 is 18 residues long. CDR3 in DNA: TGCGCCAGCAGTTACTCCCCGGTTGAAAGCTCTGGGGCCAACGTCCTGACTTTC. Translating gives CASSYSPVESSGANVLTF.

The rearrangement uses TRBV20-1 and TRBJ2-1, with 9 bases identical to TRBD1. Germline V gives CDR1 DFQATT, CDR2 SNEGSKA (reference sequence). The trim removed 8 bases at V and 9 bases at J, leaving 8 bases unmatched. The CDR3 sequence is 12 residues long. Here the CDR3 DNA reads TGCAGTTTCCACAGGGGGCAAGGTGAGCAGTTCTTC. Protein sequence: CSFHRGQGEQFF.

Remarks on this clonotype: This may be a read error, as it is one base from a much larger clone. The chain links TRBV2 to TRBJ2-1, with D hard to call. CDR1 is SNHLY and CDR2 is FYNNEI in the germline V gene. V dropped 7 bases and J dropped 8 bases, with 15 bases sitting between them. The CDR3 is 13 amino acids. The CDR3 region has the DNA TGTGCCAGCAAGACGGTGGCTTGGGATGAGCAGTTCTTC. It specifies CASKTVAWDEQFF.

This clonotype appeared many times. This chain links TRBV10-3 with TRBJ2-2; D gene uncertain. V lost 3 bases and J lost 3, with 8 bases in between. The CDR3 has 14 amino acids. Germline V gene lookup returns CDR1 ENHRY and CDR2 SYGVKD. CDR3 amino acids: CAISDYVDTGELFF. The CDR3 DNA sequence: TGTGCCATCAGTGATTACGTCGACACCGGGGAGCTGTTTTTT.